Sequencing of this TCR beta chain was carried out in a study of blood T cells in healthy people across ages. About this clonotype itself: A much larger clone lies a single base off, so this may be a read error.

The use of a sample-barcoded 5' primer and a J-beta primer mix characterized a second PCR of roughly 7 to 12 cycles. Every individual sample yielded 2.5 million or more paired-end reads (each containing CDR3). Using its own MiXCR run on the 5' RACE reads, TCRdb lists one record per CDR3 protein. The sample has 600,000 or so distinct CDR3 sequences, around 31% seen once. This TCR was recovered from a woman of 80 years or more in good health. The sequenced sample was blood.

CDR3 nucleotides: TGCAGCGTTACTACAGGGAAGGACAGCAATCAGCCCCAGCATTTT. Translating it yields CSVTTGKDSNQPQHF. J is TRBJ1-5 and V is TRBV29-1; D possibly corresponds to TRBD1 (6 bases). The CDR3 runs to 15 residues. Germline loops: CDR1 SQVTM, CDR2 ANQGSEA. With 5 bases removed from V and 1 base from J, the gap between germline ends came to 15 bases.